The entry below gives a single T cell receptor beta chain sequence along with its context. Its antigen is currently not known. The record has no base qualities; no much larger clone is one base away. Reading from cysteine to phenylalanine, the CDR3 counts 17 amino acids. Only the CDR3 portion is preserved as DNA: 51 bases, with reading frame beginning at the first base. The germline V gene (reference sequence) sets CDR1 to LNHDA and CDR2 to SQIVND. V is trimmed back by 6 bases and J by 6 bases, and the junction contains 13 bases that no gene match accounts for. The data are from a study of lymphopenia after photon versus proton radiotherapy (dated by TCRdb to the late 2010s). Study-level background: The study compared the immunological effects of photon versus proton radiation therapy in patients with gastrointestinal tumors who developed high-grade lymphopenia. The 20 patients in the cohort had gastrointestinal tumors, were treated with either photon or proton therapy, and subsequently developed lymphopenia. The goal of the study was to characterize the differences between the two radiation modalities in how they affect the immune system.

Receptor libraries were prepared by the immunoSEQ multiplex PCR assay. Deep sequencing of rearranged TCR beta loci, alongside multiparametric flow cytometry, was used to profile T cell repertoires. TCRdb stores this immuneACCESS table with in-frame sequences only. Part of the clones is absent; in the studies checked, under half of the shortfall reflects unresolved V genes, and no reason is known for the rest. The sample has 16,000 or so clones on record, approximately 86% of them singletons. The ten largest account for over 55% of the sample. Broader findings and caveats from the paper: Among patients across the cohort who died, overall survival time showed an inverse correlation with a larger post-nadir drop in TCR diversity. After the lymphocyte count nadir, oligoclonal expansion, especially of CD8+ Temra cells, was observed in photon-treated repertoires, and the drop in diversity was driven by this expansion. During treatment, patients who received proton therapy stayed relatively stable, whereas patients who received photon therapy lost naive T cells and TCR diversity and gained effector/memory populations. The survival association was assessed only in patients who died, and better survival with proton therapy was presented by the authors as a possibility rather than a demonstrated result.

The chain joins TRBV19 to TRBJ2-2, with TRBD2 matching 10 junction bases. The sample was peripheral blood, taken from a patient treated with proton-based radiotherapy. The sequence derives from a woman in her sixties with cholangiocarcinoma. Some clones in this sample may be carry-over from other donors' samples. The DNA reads TGTGCCAGTAGACCCGGGGCTAGCGGGAGTGTCGCCGGGGAGCTGTTTTTT. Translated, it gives CASRPGASGSVAGELFF.